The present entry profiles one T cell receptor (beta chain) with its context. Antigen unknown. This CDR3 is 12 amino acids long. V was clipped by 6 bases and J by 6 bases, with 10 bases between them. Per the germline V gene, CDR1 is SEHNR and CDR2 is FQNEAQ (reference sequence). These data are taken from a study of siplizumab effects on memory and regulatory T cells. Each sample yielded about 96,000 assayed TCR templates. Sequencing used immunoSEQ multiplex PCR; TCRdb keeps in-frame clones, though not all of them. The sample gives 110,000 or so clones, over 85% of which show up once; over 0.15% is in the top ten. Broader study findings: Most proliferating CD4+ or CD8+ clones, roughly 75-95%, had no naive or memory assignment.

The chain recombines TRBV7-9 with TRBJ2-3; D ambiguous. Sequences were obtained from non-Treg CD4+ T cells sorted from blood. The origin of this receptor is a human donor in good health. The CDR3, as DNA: TGTGCCAGCAGGCCGGAAGGCGATACGCAGTATTTT. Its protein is CASRPEGDTQYF.